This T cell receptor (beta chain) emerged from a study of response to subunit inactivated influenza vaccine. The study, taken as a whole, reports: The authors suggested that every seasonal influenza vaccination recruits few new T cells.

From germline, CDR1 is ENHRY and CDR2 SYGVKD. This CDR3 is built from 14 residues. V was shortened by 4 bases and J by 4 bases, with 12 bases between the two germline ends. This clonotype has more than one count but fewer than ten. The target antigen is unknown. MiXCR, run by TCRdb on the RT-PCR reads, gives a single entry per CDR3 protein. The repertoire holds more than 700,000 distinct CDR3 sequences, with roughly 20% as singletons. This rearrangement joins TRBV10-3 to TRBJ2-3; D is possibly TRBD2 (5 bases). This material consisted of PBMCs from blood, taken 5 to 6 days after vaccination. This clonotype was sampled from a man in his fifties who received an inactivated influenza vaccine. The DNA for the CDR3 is TGTGCCATCAGTGGGGCTCGGGGATCAGATACGCAGTATTTT. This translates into CAISGARGSDTQYF.